The sequence of this T cell receptor beta chain was determined in a study of PD-1 blockade in classical Hodgkin lymphoma. As for this clone: Its antigen is as yet unknown.

Unmatched junction bases numbered 20, after V lost 7 bases and J lost 7 bases. Germline V CDR1 and CDR2: SGHRS, YFSETQ. The CDR3 extends over 17 amino acids. TCRdb's table, derived via immunoSEQ multiplex PCR, lists solely in-frame clones and lacks some. The sample holds tens of thousands of clones, 68% seen once. Study outcomes and limitations: By C4D1, diversity of CD4+ TCRs had risen significantly, whereas that of CD8+ TCRs had not. Relapsed/refractory patients reportedly had the lowest baseline TCR diversity, below newly diagnosed patients, who were below healthy donors. Those achieving complete response showed baseline diversity like newly diagnosed patients.

In every patient, relapse followed autologous stem cell transplantation, while exposure to brentuximab vedotin differed. Under best response, outcomes were complete response, partial response or progressive disease. Sequencing was performed on peripheral blood mononuclear cells (PBMCs), taken at baseline. The receptor comes from a human donor with classical Hodgkin lymphoma. This chain connects TRBV5-1 to TRBJ2-1; 7 bases fit TRBD2. CDR3 nucleotides: TGCGCCAGCCGCCCTGAGCGGGGACTACCAGGAGGAAATGAGCAGTTCTTC. As protein: CASRPERGLPGGNEQFF.